Reported below is one T cell receptor beta chain. The same CDR3 is also encoded by other DNA sequences in this sample. The investigators reverse transcribed all of the isolated RNA, so they sequenced expressed TCRB transcripts. Using immunoSEQ multiplex PCR, the repertoire was profiled, and TCRdb retains in-frame clones only, with some absent. The data contain some 900,000 clones, under 20% of them singletons. Germline lookup yields CDR1 SGHRS and CDR2 YFSETQ. Trimming removed 4 bases from V and 1 base from J, with 6 bases in between. The CDR3 contains 14 residues. This sample stems from a study of beta chain features in type 1 diabetes. The overall study: Healthy donors, compared against patients, showed similar age, gender and cell yields.

The sequence was obtained from a woman aged 18-29 years in good health. The chain combines TRBV5-1 with TRBJ2-6; D ambiguous. Sequencing input: naive CD4+ T cells from blood. DNA of the CDR3: TGCGCCAGCAGCCTAGGTTCTGGGGCCAACGTCCTGACTTTC. This translates into CASSLGSGANVLTF.